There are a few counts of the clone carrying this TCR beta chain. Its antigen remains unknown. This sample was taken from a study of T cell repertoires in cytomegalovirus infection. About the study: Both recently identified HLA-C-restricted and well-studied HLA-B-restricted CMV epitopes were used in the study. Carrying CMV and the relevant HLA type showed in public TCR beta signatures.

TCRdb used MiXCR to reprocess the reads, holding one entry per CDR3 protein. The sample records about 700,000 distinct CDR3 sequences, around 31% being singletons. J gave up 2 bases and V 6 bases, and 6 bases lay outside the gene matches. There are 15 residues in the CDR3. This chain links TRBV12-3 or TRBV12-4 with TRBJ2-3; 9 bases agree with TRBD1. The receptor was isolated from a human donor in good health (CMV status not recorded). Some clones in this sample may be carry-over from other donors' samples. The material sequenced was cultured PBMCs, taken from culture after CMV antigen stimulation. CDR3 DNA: TGTGCCAGCAGCCGACAGGGGGTTGTCACAGATACGCAGTATTTT. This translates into CASSRQGVVTDTQYF.